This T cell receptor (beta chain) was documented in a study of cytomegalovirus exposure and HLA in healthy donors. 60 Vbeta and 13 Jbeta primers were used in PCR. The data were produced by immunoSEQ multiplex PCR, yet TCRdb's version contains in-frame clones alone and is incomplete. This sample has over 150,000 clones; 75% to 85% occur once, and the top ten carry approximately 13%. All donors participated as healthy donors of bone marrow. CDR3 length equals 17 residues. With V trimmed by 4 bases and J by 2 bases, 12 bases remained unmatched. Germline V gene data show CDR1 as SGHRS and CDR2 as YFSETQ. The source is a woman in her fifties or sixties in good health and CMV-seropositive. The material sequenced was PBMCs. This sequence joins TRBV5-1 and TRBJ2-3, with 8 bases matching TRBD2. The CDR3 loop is CASSTGGGTRATDTQYF. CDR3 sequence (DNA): TGCGCCAGCAGCACTGGGGGGGGGACTAGGGCCACAGATACGCAGTATTTT. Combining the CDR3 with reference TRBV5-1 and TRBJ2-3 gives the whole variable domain KAGVTQTPRYLIKTRGQQVTLSCSPISGHRSVSWYQQTPGQGLQFLFEYFSETQRNKGNFPGRFSGRQFSNSRSEMNVSTLELGDSALYLCASSTGGGTRATDTQYFGPGTRLTVL.